The rows below give T cell receptor beta chains drawn from one sample of a study of T cells after yellow fever vaccination. Using its own MiXCR run on the 5' RACE reads, TCRdb lists one record per CDR3 protein. In the table there are 250,000 or so distinct CDR3 sequences, roughly 4% of which are singletons. Sequences were derived from PBMCs, sampled 15 days after the yellow fever booster vaccination. The receptors originated from a man aged 18 to 29 who received the YFV17D yellow fever vaccine. CDR3s include the opening cysteine and the closing phenylalanine or tryptophan. The order of the fields is clone size, J gene, D gene, V gene, CDR3 protein, CDR3 DNA. A D gene is named only where the DNA matches it firmly. Some rows have no size entry. The others give once, few or many, or a class for an expanded clone.

many	TRBJ2-5	TRBD1	TRBV4-1	CASSQGQGEETQYF	TGCGCCAGCAGCCAGGGACAGGGGGAAGAGACCCAGTACTTC
many	TRBJ1-5	-	TRBV7-3	CASSFGDHQPQHF	TGTGCCAGCAGCTTCGGGGACCATCAGCCCCAGCATTTT
many	TRBJ2-2	TRBD1	TRBV12-3/TRBV12-4	CASSPTDRKNTGELFF	TGTGCCAGCAGTCCGACGGACAGGAAAAACACCGGGGAGCTGTTTTTT
many	TRBJ1-6	TRBD1	TRBV19	CASSPGQLNSPLHF	TGTGCCAGTAGCCCGGGACAGCTAAACTCACCCCTCCACTTT
-	TRBJ1-6	-	TRBV28	CASSLWGQEDNSPLHF	TGTGCCAGCAGTTTATGGGGGCAGGAAGACAATTCACCCCTCCACTTT
many	TRBJ1-4	-	TRBV6-5	CASSYSTGGNEKLFF	TGTGCCAGCAGTTACTCGACAGGCGGGAATGAAAAACTGTTTTTT
many	TRBJ1-2	TRBD1	TRBV12-3/TRBV12-4	CASKGTAYGYTF	TGTGCCAGCAAGGGGACAGCCTATGGCTACACCTTC
many	TRBJ2-1	-	TRBV4-3	CASSQDFRRGSDEQFF	TGCGCCAGCAGCCAAGATTTCCGGAGGGGCTCGGATGAGCAGTTCTTC
many	TRBJ2-3	-	TRBV5-1	CASSSGWSDTQYF	TGCGCCAGCAGCTCCGGGTGGTCAGATACGCAGTATTTT
many	TRBJ1-2	-	TRBV20-1	CTPSGQGGLHGYTF	TGCACCCCTTCCGGGCAGGGCGGATTGCATGGCTACACCTTC
few	TRBJ1-2	-	TRBV5-1	CASSPPGTSGYTF	TGCGCCAGCAGCCCCCCCGGGACCTCGGGCTACACCTTC
many	TRBJ2-3	TRBD2	TRBV4-3	CASSPTWGLSTDTQYF	TGCGCCAGCAGCCCAACGTGGGGACTAAGCACAGATACGCAGTATTTT